This T cell receptor beta chain was recovered during a study of glioma-infiltrating T cells after dendritic cell vaccination. The PCR used 60 V beta and 13 J beta primers. The table came from immunoSEQ multiplex PCR; TCRdb's copy has only in-frame clones and leaves some out. The table records roughly 62,000 clones, just under 85% of them present only once. The study, taken as a whole, reports: No direct clonality-survival link was found; a diverse polyclonal response may matter. Patients with more pretreatment TILs had longer time to progression and survival.

With 3 bases removed from V and 4 bases from J, the gap between germline ends came to 6 bases. The CDR3 spans 13 residues. Germline lookup yields CDR1 SGHTA and CDR2 FQGNSA. As for this clone: Antigen: not known.

The time point here: after dendritic cell vaccination, including at tumor progression/relapse. No glioblastoma patient carried an isocitrate dehydrogenase mutation. The specimen was blood, collected after dendritic cell vaccination. The TCR originated in a human donor with glioblastoma. The chain has TRBV7-2 and TRBJ1-4; D remains ambiguous. CDR3 protein: CASSFAGNEKLFF. The DNA for the CDR3 is TGTGCCAGCAGCTTTGCCGGTAATGAAAAACTGTTTTTT.